This T cell receptor (beta chain) was profiled in a study of blood T cell repertoires in COVID-19. Only in-frame clones appear in the TCRdb table, and some are missing; sequencing was by immunoSEQ multiplex PCR. Here the sample spans about 260,000 clones, around 86% being singletons. This CDR3 is 18 amino acids long. Germline V gives CDR1 SGHRS, CDR2 YFSETQ. The V segment lost 3 bases and the J segment 2 bases; nucleotides outside the gene matches: 6. V gene TRBV5-1 combines with J gene TRBJ2-1; 15 nucleotides align to TRBD2. The sample taken for sequencing was peripheral blood. This receptor was taken from an older woman with COVID-19, enrolled during active disease. CDR3 sequence reads: CASSSGTSGGRAYNEQFF. As DNA, the CDR3 is TGCGCCAGCAGCTCGGGGACTAGCGGGGGGCGGGCCTACAATGAGCAGTTCTTC.